Below, 5 T cell receptor beta chains from the same sample are listed, as sequenced in a study of T cell repertoires in cytomegalovirus infection. TCRdb analysed the reads with MiXCR anew, one entry per CDR3 protein. The data hold more than 150,000 distinct CDR3 sequences, with roughly 19% observed a single time. Sequencing used PBMCs. All receptors come from a human donor in good health (CMV status not recorded). Some clones in this sample may be carry-over from other donors' samples.

This clonotype was picked up many times. This chain links TRBV4-3 with TRBJ1-1; tentative D call: TRBD1 (5 bases). The germline CDR1 and CDR2 sequences are LGHNA and YSLEER. V was trimmed by 3 bases and J by 5 bases, leaving 10 bases between them. The CDR3 sequence is 13 residues long. Written as DNA, the CDR3 is TGCGCCAGCAGCCAGGGGCGACGGACTGAAGCTTTCTTT. Its translation: CASSQGRRTEAFF.

CDR3: CAWSPSRAGETQYF. CDR3 nucleotide sequence: TGTGCCTGGAGTCCGTCGAGGGCCGGGGAGACCCAGTACTTC. The rearrangement joins TRBV30 to TRBJ2-5; possible D gene TRBD2, 5 bases. Germline CDR1 and CDR2: GTSNPN and SVGIG (reference sequence). Trimming removed 2 bases at V and 5 bases at J, with 15 bases between. The CDR3 contains 14 residues.

The genes are TRBV4-2 and TRBJ2-3, with D hard to call. The length of the CDR3 is 16 residues. The V end lost 1 base, the J end lost 0 bases, and 11 bases lay between the germline ends. CDR1 is LGHNA, CDR2 YNFKEQ, per germline. The DNA of the CDR3 is TGTGCCAGCAGCCAAGTTGGCGCGCATAGCACAGATACGCAGTATTTT. This codes for CASSQVGAHSTDTQYF.

This clonotype has a count of ten or more. V and J are TRBV7-8 and TRBJ2-1; 9 nucleotides align to TRBD2. CDR1 SGHVS and CDR2 FQNEAQ come from the germline V gene. The V gene end was trimmed by 2 bases and the J gene end by 0 bases; junction bases not matched to a gene: 11. The CDR3 runs to 19 residues. DNA of the CDR3: TGTGCCAGCAGCTTATTTGCTAGCGGGAACCCTATCTCCTACAATGAGCAGTTCTTC. Protein: CASSLFASGNPISYNEQFF.

The chain carries TRBV7-9 and TRBJ1-6; D remains ambiguous. Germline assignment: CDR1 SEHNR and CDR2 FQNEAQ (reference sequence). V lost 5 bases and J 9 bases, leaving 14 bases between the germline ends. This CDR3 spans 14 amino acids. The CDR3 spells CASSATRPVSPLHF. CDR3 nucleotide sequence: TGTGCCAGCAGCGCGACGCGACCGGTTTCACCCCTCCACTTT. The complete variable domain, with remaining parts taken from reference TRBV7-9 and TRBJ1-6, reads DTGVSQNPRHKITKRGQNVTFRCDPISEHNRLYWYRQTLGQGPEFLTYFQNEAQLEKSRLLSDRFSAERPKGSFSTLEIQRTEQGDSAMYLCASSATRPVSPLHFGNGTRLTVT.